This T cell receptor beta chain was identified during a study of shared clonotypes between healthy human individuals. Deep was the level used in running the assay. The method was immunoSEQ multiplex PCR; TCRdb's version includes in-frame clones alone and lacks a portion of them. Of some 2,000,000 clones in the sample, 90% to 96% were seen once. This CDR3 has 17 amino acids. The V end lost 5 bases, the J end lost 0 bases, and 19 bases lay between the germline ends. CDR1 is MGHRA, CDR2 YSYEKL, per germline. CD4+ cells were split into CD45RA+ naive and CD45RA-negative memory subsets. To note about this clone: Its antigen is undetermined.

Regarding the study as a whole: Since donors were few, the genetic and exposure-history diversity represented was limited. The study's rarefaction showed incomplete sorted-subset sequencing despite large depth.

The sample taken for sequencing was naive CD4+ T cells sorted from blood. The subset denotes: CD45RA+ positively selected. This chain connects TRBV4-1 to TRBJ1-1, with no clear D. This TCR derives from a man in his late teens or twenties in good health. CDR3 sequence: CASSTSPGREMNTEAFF. Written as DNA, the CDR3 is TGCGCCAGCAGCACCTCCCCGGGAAGGGAGATGAACACTGAAGCTTTCTTT.